Listed here are 21 T cell receptor beta chains from one sample, sequenced in a study of Graves' ophthalmopathy and Graves' hyperthyroidism. Amplification of TCR beta CDR3 regions used RNA transcripts. First-round RT-PCR used HTBI primers; second-round multiplex PCR followed. TCRdb re-called the multiplex PCR reads with MiXCR, one entry per CDR3 protein. The table lists more than 1,000,000 distinct CDR3 sequences, 36% of them singletons. Sequences were obtained from peripheral blood or thyroid tissue (not recorded which). Receptors originate from an adult man with Graves' hyperthyroidism.

A few counts support this clonotype. The gene calls are TRBV12-3 or TRBV12-4 and TRBJ1-2; D is undetermined. Between the trimmed V and J ends, which lost 5 bases and 0 bases, there was a span of 16 bases. The CDR3 runs 16 residues. CDR3 DNA: TGTGCCAGCAGTAGCAGCTCTGGGCGAGCTAACTATGGCTACACCTTC. Protein: CASSSSSGRANYGYTF.

There are a few counts of this clonotype. The chain combines TRBV6-5 with TRBJ1-5; a possible D gene is TRBD1 (5 bases). The CDR3 consists of 14 residues. The germline CDR1 and CDR2 sequences are MNHEY and SVGAGI. With 6 bases removed from V and 4 bases from J, the gap between germline ends came to 13 bases. CDR3 loop: CASSPPGPNQPQHF. The DNA of the CDR3 is TGTGCCAGCAGCCCCCCGGGGCCAAATCAGCCCCAGCATTTT.

This clonotype was picked up a small number of times. This sequence joins TRBV2 and TRBJ1-1, with 9 bases that match TRBD1. V dropped 6 bases and J dropped 3; count of bases not matched to a gene: 8. The CDR3 runs 15 residues. Germline V gene data show CDR1 as SNHLY and CDR2 as FYNNEI. CDR3 DNA sequence: TGTGCCAGCAGCCACGAAGGACAGGGGCACACTGAAGCTTTCTTT. It specifies CASSHEGQGHTEAFF.

Worth noting for this clonotype: It may be a read error: a sequence one base away is much more abundant. The CDR3 sequence is CASSSPYQGNHGYTF. The CDR3 nucleotides are TGTGCCAGCAGCTCACCATACCAGGGGAACCATGGCTACACCTTC. The V gene is TRBV7-9, the J gene TRBJ1-2; possibly TRBD1 for D (6 bases). Trimming shortened V by 4 bases and J by 6 bases, and 18 bases separated the two germline ends. The CDR3 covers 15 residues. The germline V gene has CDR1 SEHNR and CDR2 FQNEAQ (reference sequence). Combining the CDR3 with reference TRBV7-9 and TRBJ1-2 gives the whole variable domain DTGVSQNPRHKITKRGQNVTFRCDPISEHNRLYWYRQTLGQGPEFLTYFQNEAQLEKSRLLSDRFSAERPKGSFSTLEIQRTEQGDSAMYLCASSSPYQGNHGYTFGSGTRLTVV.

This chain joins TRBV19 and TRBJ2-7; the D gene is possibly TRBD1 (5 bases). V dropped 7 bases and J dropped 4 bases, with 17 bases sitting between them. Germline lookup yields CDR1 LNHDA and CDR2 SQIVND (reference sequence). This CDR3 has 14 residues. The chain's CDR3 is CASMVPGQGYEQYF. The CDR3 nucleotides are TGTGCCAGTATGGTCCCCGGGCAGGGTTACGAGCAGTACTTC.

A few counts support this clonotype. This chain connects TRBV2 to TRBJ2-7; TRBD1 agrees at 7 bases. CDR3 length equals 14 residues. Trimming removed 6 bases from V and 6 bases from J; junction bases left unmatched: 11. Germline V CDR1 and CDR2: SNHLY, FYNNEI. Written as DNA, the CDR3 is TGTGCCAGCAGGCCGGGACAGCTAGCCGGCGAGCAGTACTTC. Protein product: CASRPGQLAGEQYF.

This clonotype showed up just a few times. CDR3 DNA: TGTGCCATCAGTGATCCCGGGGGCGACACCTTC. This gives the protein CAISDPGGDTF. The chain has TRBV10-3 and TRBJ1-2, with D possibly TRBD1 on 6 matching bases. V was shortened by 3 bases and J by 12 bases, with 11 bases between the two germline ends. The V gene's germline CDR1 is ENHRY and CDR2 SYGVKD. This CDR3 is 11 amino acids long.

This clonotype was observed many times. The chain carries TRBV25-1 and TRBJ1-3; D is undetermined. The CDR3 length is 16 residues. V lost 4 bases and J 4 bases, leaving 17 bases between the germline ends. Per the germline V gene, CDR1 is MGHDK and CDR2 is SYGVNS. CDR3 residues: CASSGYGSASGNTIYF. DNA for the CDR3: TGTGCCAGCAGTGGATACGGGTCAGCGTCCGGAAACACCATATATTTT.

The CDR3, as DNA: TGTGCCAGCACGCCAAGGCCTTTACTAGCGGGGGGCGACACCGGGGAGCTGTTTTTT. Amino acid sequence: CASTPRPLLAGGDTGELFF. The genes are TRBV6-5 and TRBJ2-2; TRBD2 matches at 12 bases. The CDR3 contains 19 residues. Looked up from germline, CDR1 is MNHEY and CDR2 is SVGAGI. V lost 7 bases, J lost 3 bases, and 15 bases stayed unmatched.

This sequence joins TRBV7-8 and TRBJ2-7; TRBD1 aligns across 9 bases. V was clipped by 5 bases and J by 3 bases; unmatched bases: 11. The CDR3 spans 16 residues. Per germline, CDR1 SGHVS and CDR2 FQNEAQ. The CDR3 nucleotides read TGTGCCAGCAGCCTTAGGGGTGGGACAGGGATCTACGAGCAGTACTTC. Its translation is CASSLRGGTGIYEQYF.

The chain employs TRBV15 and TRBJ1-5; D remains ambiguous. Trimming took off 1 base at V and 6 bases at J, with 10 bases between the two ends. Germline values: CDR1 LNHNV, CDR2 YYDKDF (reference sequence). The CDR3 extends over 14 amino acids. In DNA, the CDR3 is TGTGCCACCAGCAGAGGGGCGGGAAGTCAGCCCCAGCATTTT. Protein sequence: CATSRGAGSQPQHF.

The chain is built from TRBV9 and TRBJ1-4; 7 nucleotides line up with TRBD1. Germline values: CDR1 SGDLS, CDR2 YYNGEE. V was clipped by 4 bases and J by 12 bases; unmatched bases: 6. This CDR3 is 12 amino acids long. CDR3 loop: CASSQGGSELFF. In DNA, the CDR3 is TGTGCCAGCAGCCAAGGGGGCTCGGAACTGTTTTTT.

The V and J genes are TRBV7-2 and TRBJ1-1; 9 nucleotides match TRBD1. The junction had 6 bases not matched to a gene; V was cut back by 5 bases and J by 11 bases. This CDR3 is built from 12 residues. CDR1 and CDR2 (germline): SGHTA, FQGNSA. The DNA for the CDR3 is TGTGCCAGCAGCCCCAGACAGGGGGGGGCTTTCTTT. Translated, it gives CASSPRQGGAFF.

Only a few counts were recorded for this clonotype. This rearrangement joins TRBV14 to TRBJ2-7, with D perhaps TRBD1 (6 bases). In germline, CDR1 is SGHDN, CDR2 FVKESK. Trimming took off 4 bases at V and 0 bases at J, with 13 bases between the two ends. The CDR3 covers 15 residues. The CDR3 DNA reads TGTGCCAGCAGCCGGACAGTGGCATCCTCCTACGAGCAGTACTTC. Translating gives CASSRTVASSYEQYF.

The V call is TRBV20-1, the J call TRBJ2-2; 7 nucleotides align to TRBD1. J was trimmed by 2 bases and V by 0 bases; bases with no gene match: 9. Germline V gives CDR1 DFQATT, CDR2 SNEGSKA (reference sequence). The CDR3 is 17 residues long. CDR3 in DNA: TGCAGTGCTAGAGATTTATTCCGGGACAGCAACACCGGGGAGCTGTTTTTT. Translation gives CSARDLFRDSNTGELFF.

This clonotype appeared many times. The chain uses TRBV18 and TRBJ1-1; D possibly corresponds to TRBD1 (6 bases). The germline V and J ends were trimmed by 2 bases and 13 bases, with 17 bases remaining between them. The CDR3 is 13 residues long. Germline assignment: CDR1 KGHSH and CDR2 LQKENI. CDR3 sequence (DNA): TGTGCCAGCTCACCAACCACGACAGGTGATGTTTTCTTT. It is translated as CASSPTTTGDVFF.

This clonotype has ten or more counts. CDR3: CASKGEGAFF. CDR3 sequence (DNA): TGTGCCAGTAAGGGGGAAGGAGCTTTCTTT. The rearrangement joins TRBV19 to TRBJ1-1; tentatively, D is TRBD1 (6 bases). V lost 7 bases and J lost 10, with 10 bases in between. This CDR3 comprises 10 residues. The germline gives CDR1 LNHDA, CDR2 SQIVND (reference sequence).

About this clonotype: A much larger clone differs by one base, so this may be a read error. The V and J genes are TRBV12-3 or TRBV12-4 and TRBJ1-5; TRBD1 is a possible D gene (5 bases). CDR3 length: 15 residues. Trimming removed 6 bases from V and 11 bases from J, with 23 bases in between. CDR3 residues: CASSKPAGSVQSQHF. The CDR3 nucleotides are TGTGCCAGCAGCAAACCGGCAGGGAGTGTACAGTCCCAGCATTTT.

This clonotype has ten or more counts. The rearrangement links TRBV20-1 to TRBJ1-1; TRBD1 agrees at 7 bases. Germline-derived CDR1 and CDR2 are DFQATT and SNEGSKA (reference sequence). There are 13 residues in the CDR3. Trimming removed 3 bases from V and 4 bases from J; junction bases left unmatched: 5. DNA of the CDR3: TGCAGTGCTAGCTGGACAGGAATCACTGAAGCTTTCTTT. It yields the protein CSASWTGITEAFF.

The gene calls are TRBV19 and TRBJ2-7, with D perhaps TRBD1 (5 bases). Germline CDR1 is LNHDA and CDR2 is SQIVND (reference sequence). Deletions cut 3 bases from V and 3 bases from J, with 15 bases between. The CDR3 is made up of 15 amino acids. CDR3 region: CASSIQGSSVYEQYF. In DNA form, the CDR3 reads TGTGCCAGTAGTATTCAGGGTTCGTCTGTCTACGAGCAGTACTTC.

This clonotype has a count of ten or more. The genes are TRBV20-1 and TRBJ1-2; D unresolved. The V gene lost 6 bases and the J gene lost 6 bases, with 20 bases spanning the gap. This CDR3 contains 14 residues. The germline V gene has CDR1 DFQATT and CDR2 SNEGSKA (reference sequence). The CDR3 loop is CSAAPLSQENGYTF. Written as DNA, the CDR3 is TGCAGTGCCGCCCCGTTGAGCCAGGAGAATGGCTACACCTTC.